These 7 T cell receptor beta chains were all obtained from the same sample, sequenced in a study of blood T cells in healthy people across ages (dated by TCRdb to about 2015). The library was obtained by 5' RACE. These reads were obtained on an Illumina HiSeq 2500. A second 7 to 11 cycle PCR used a sample-barcoded 5' primer and a J-beta primer mix. TCRdb's own reprocessing of the public reads used fastp at Q25 and MiXCR and kept productive beta chains. Identical CDR3 proteins give one entry, which carries the most common genes and DNA. The sample contains roughly 930,000 distinct CDR3 sequences, around 48% of them found a single time. Of the sample, about an eighth is held by the ten largest clones. The sample taken for sequencing was blood. All receptors derive from a man aged 25-45 years in good health.

In the case of this clonotype: One end of the junction does not line up with germline, which may come from a read error. The J gene is TRBJ2-3, the V gene TRBV12-3 or TRBV12-4, with D hard to call. This CDR3 spans 12 amino acids. The CDR3 sequence is CASRLAPDTQYF. CDR3 in DNA: TGTGCCAGCAGATTAGCCCCAGATACGCAGTATTTT.

This clonotype was recorded many times. The chain has TRBV5-6 and TRBJ1-2; no clear D. V gave up 2 bases and J gave up 2 bases, with 16 bases separating them. Germline CDR1 reads SGHDT; CDR2 reads YYEEEE. This CDR3 spans 16 amino acids. CDR3 sequence: CASSLELRSWNYGYTF. The CDR3, as DNA: TGTGCCAGCAGCTTAGAGCTGAGGTCTTGGAACTATGGCTACACCTTC.

This sequence joins TRBV20-1 and TRBJ2-7; D ambiguous. The CDR3 extends over 15 amino acids. V shed 0 bases and J shed 2 bases, with 14 bases lying between them. Per the germline V gene, CDR1 is DFQATT and CDR2 is SNEGSKA (reference sequence). The CDR3 reads CSAREFGSQTYEQYF. DNA for the CDR3: TGCAGTGCTAGAGAGTTTGGCAGTCAAACCTACGAGCAGTACTTC.

This clonotype has a handful of counts. This chain uses TRBV27 with TRBJ2-1; D might be TRBD1 or TRBD2, each matching 5 bases. Germline V gene lookup returns CDR1 MNHEY and CDR2 SMNVEV (reference sequence). V was clipped by 8 bases and J by 7 bases, with 15 bases between them. The CDR3 totals 13 residues. The CDR3 is CASGGLLWNEQFF. The DNA for the CDR3 is TGTGCCAGCGGGGGTCTCCTTTGGAATGAGCAGTTCTTC.

The rearrangement uses TRBV12-3 or TRBV12-4 and TRBJ2-3, with TRBD1 as a possible D gene (5 bases). V lost 8 bases, J lost 0 bases, and 12 bases lay in between. The CDR3 covers 14 residues. CDR3 amino acids: CASAQGASTDTQYF. The CDR3 nucleotides are TGTGCCAGCGCCCAGGGTGCGAGCACAGATACGCAGTATTTT.

V gene TRBV6-2 or TRBV6-3 combines with J gene TRBJ2-5, with a weak D call TRBD1 (6 bases). This CDR3 contains 15 residues. Germline V gene lookup returns CDR1 MNHEY and CDR2 SVGEGT. Trimming left V 2 bases short and J 11 bases short, with 21 bases between. CDR3 in DNA: TGTGCCAGCAGTTACCGGCAGGGGTTGAGGAATGAGCAGTACTTC. Translating gives CASSYRQGLRNEQYF.

The chain recombines TRBV6-6 with TRBJ2-3; TRBD1 might be the D (6 bases). This CDR3 comprises 16 residues. Germline CDR1 MNHNY, CDR2 SVGAGI (reference sequence). The V end lost 6 bases, the J end lost 1 base, and 17 bases lay between the germline ends. The CDR3 is CASSGGTGSRTDTQYF. The CDR3 DNA sequence: TGTGCCAGCAGCGGAGGTACAGGGAGCCGCACAGATACGCAGTATTTT.